The 11 T cell receptor beta chains listed next were all sequenced from one sample in a study of blood T cell repertoires in COVID-19. The assay was immunoSEQ multiplex PCR, and TCRdb's table has in-frame clones only and misses some. Here the sample spans under 150,000 clones, around four fifths being singletons. What was sequenced was peripheral blood. These receptors all stem from a human donor in a cohort sampled during active COVID-19.

This clone was counted at least ten times. J is TRBJ2-7 and V is TRBV2, with 9 bases lining up with TRBD1. Germline-derived CDR1 and CDR2 are SNHLY and FYNNEI. Trimming took 6 bases from V and 4 from J; bases not matched to a gene: 10. This CDR3 spans 15 amino acids. The CDR3 nucleotides read TGTGCCAGCAGCGCCCGGACAGGGGCTGATTACGAGCAGTACTTC. This codes for CASSARTGADYEQYF.

This clone was detected once. The chain combines TRBV7-2 with TRBJ1-3; a weak D match, TRBD1 (5 bases). The CDR3 runs 16 residues. V lost 5 bases to trimming and J lost 1 base, with 15 bases between them. Germline values: CDR1 SGHTA, CDR2 FQGNSA. CDR3 sequence: CASSGPGRTSGNTIYF. CDR3 nucleotide sequence: TGTGCCAGCAGCGGACCCGGACGGACATCTGGAAACACCATATATTTT. The full variable domain, rest sourced from reference TRBV7-2 and TRBJ1-3, is GAGVSQSPSNKVTEKGKDVELRCDPISGHTALYWYRQSLGQGLEFLIYFQGNSAPDKSGLPSDRFSAERTGGSVSTLTIQRTQQEDSAVYLCASSGPGRTSGNTIYFGEGSWLTVV.

The chain links TRBV5-6 to TRBJ1-1; TRBD1 aligns across 9 bases. CDR3 length: 16 residues. In germline, CDR1 is SGHDT, CDR2 YYEEEE. The V and J ends lost 2 bases and 5 bases, in that order; junction bases with no gene match: 10. CDR3: CASSFGNRGRATEAFF. In DNA form, the CDR3 reads TGTGCCAGCAGCTTTGGTAACAGGGGGCGCGCAACTGAAGCTTTCTTT.

The J gene is TRBJ1-5, the V gene TRBV18; TRBD1 matches 7 bases. With 3 bases clipped from V and 0 bases from J, the junction kept 5 bases outside the gene matches. This CDR3 region has 16 residues. From germline, CDR1 is KGHSH and CDR2 LQKENI. CDR3 coding DNA: TGTGCCAGCTCACCCCAGGGACAGAATAGCAATCAGCCCCAGCATTTT. This encodes CASSPQGQNSNQPQHF.

This chain uses TRBV30 with TRBJ2-1; TRBD2 agrees at 14 bases. Germline lookup yields CDR1 GTSNPN and CDR2 SVGIG (reference sequence). With 7 bases clipped from V and 10 bases from J, the junction kept 9 bases outside the gene matches. The CDR3 has 14 amino acids. Written as DNA, the CDR3 is TGTGCCTCCACGGGACTAGCGGGAGTGGTAGAGCAGTTCTTC. This codes for CASTGLAGVVEQFF.

CDR3 amino acids: CASRPQGAIDTQYF. CDR3 bases: TGCGCCAGCAGGCCCCAGGGGGCAATAGATACGCAGTATTTT. The rearrangement links TRBV10-2 to TRBJ2-3; 8 bases map to TRBD1. Germline V lookup: CDR1 WSHSY, CDR2 SAAADI. The CDR3 length is 14 residues. V shed 6 bases and J 5 bases; nucleotides not matched to a gene: 7.

This chain connects TRBV18 to TRBJ1-1; no reliable D call. CDR1 and CDR2 (germline): KGHSH, LQKENI. V lost 4 bases and J lost 7, with 13 bases in between. The CDR3 contains 13 residues. The DNA for the CDR3 is TGTGCCAGCTCACGAAACACGCAAGTTGAAGCTTTCTTT. Protein: CASSRNTQVEAFF.

J is TRBJ2-2 and V is TRBV7-2; 7 nucleotides align to TRBD1. The CDR3 has 15 amino acids. Trimming removed 4 bases from V and 5 bases from J; junction bases left unmatched: 7. CDR1 is SGHTA, CDR2 FQGNSA, per germline. The CDR3 protein is CASSSRQGETGELFF. The CDR3 region has the DNA TGTGCCAGCAGCTCTCGACAGGGAGAGACCGGGGAGCTGTTTTTT.

The V gene is TRBV5-5, the J gene TRBJ2-3, with 13 bases lining up with TRBD2. In germline, CDR1 is SGHKS, CDR2 YYEKEE (reference sequence). Germline trimming cut 4 bases from V and 4 bases from J; bases unmatched to any gene: 6. CDR3 length equals 16 residues. The CDR3 loop reads CASSPTSGRAADTQYF. The CDR3 DNA sequence: TGTGCCAGCAGCCCAACTAGCGGGAGGGCGGCAGATACGCAGTATTTT. Together with reference TRBV5-5 and TRBJ2-3, the CDR3 gives the full variable domain: DAGVTQSPTHLIKTRGQQVTLRCSPISGHKSVSWYQQVLGQGPQFIFQYYEKEERGRGNFPDRFSARQFPNYSSELNVNALLLGDSALYLCASSPTSGRAADTQYFGPGTRLTVL.

This clone was seen a few times. Here the CDR3 DNA reads TGTGCCACCAGTGACGTTCTTGCGGGAGCATTTGACAATGAGCAGTTCTTC. It codes for CATSDVLAGAFDNEQFF. The rearrangement joins TRBV24-1 to TRBJ2-1; 7 bases fit TRBD2. V shed 4 bases and J 5 bases; nucleotides not matched to a gene: 13. The CDR3 has 17 residues. Per the germline V gene, CDR1 is KGHDR and CDR2 is SFDVKD.

This clone was observed a handful of times. The CDR3 reads CAITPWDRVNTEAFF. The CDR3 coding sequence is TGTGCCATCACCCCCTGGGACAGGGTTAACACTGAAGCTTTCTTT. The V and J genes are TRBV28 and TRBJ1-1, with TRBD1 identical over 9 bases. V lost 10 bases to trimming and J lost 2 bases; unmatched junction nucleotides: 11. The CDR3 extends over 15 amino acids. Germline CDR1 reads MDHEN; CDR2 reads SYDVKM. Together with reference TRBV28 and TRBJ1-1, the CDR3 gives the full variable domain: DVKVTQSSRYLVKRTGEKVFLECVQDMDHENMFWYRQDPGLGLRLIYFSYDVKMKEKGDIPEGYSVSREKKERFSLILESASTNQTSMYLCAITPWDRVNTEAFFGQGTRLTVV.